Below are 11 T cell receptor beta chains sequenced from a single sample in a study of blood T cell repertoires in COVID-19. Data came from immunoSEQ multiplex PCR; TCRdb stores just in-frame clones and leaves some out. The data show 150,000 or so clones, with around 84% seen just once and roughly 15% held by the top ten. The sample taken for sequencing was PBMCs or T cells enriched from blood (not recorded which). The receptor set was obtained from a man aged 45 to 65 who had recovered from COVID-19.

The chain employs TRBV14 and TRBJ2-3; possible D gene TRBD2, 6 bases. V lost 1 base and J 1 base, leaving 12 bases between the germline ends. The germline V gene has CDR1 SGHDN and CDR2 FVKESK. The length of the CDR3 is 16 residues. In DNA form, the CDR3 reads TGTGCCAGCAGCCAAGGAGGCCCGGGGGGCACAGATACGCAGTATTTT. Translation gives CASSQGGPGGTDTQYF.

The chain links TRBV2 to TRBJ1-5; weak D call: TRBD1 (5 bases). The CDR3 contains 15 residues. The germline CDR1 and CDR2 sequences are SNHLY and FYNNEI. Trimming cost V 3 bases and J 0 bases, with 9 bases left between them. The CDR3 loop is CASSDLQGSNQPQHF. CDR3 DNA sequence: TGTGCCAGCAGTGATCTGCAGGGTAGCAATCAGCCCCAGCATTTT. The full variable domain, rest sourced from reference TRBV2 and TRBJ1-5, is EPEVTQTPSHQVTQMGQEVILRCVPISNHLYFYWYRQILGQKVEFLVSFYNNEISEKSEIFDDQFSVERPDGSNFTLKIRSTKLEDSAMYFCASSDLQGSNQPQHFGDGTRLSIL.

This clone appeared a few times. The J gene is TRBJ2-7, the V gene TRBV7-2; 9 nucleotides match TRBD2. This CDR3 region has 16 residues. J lost 7 bases, V lost 1 base, and 11 bases had no gene match. CDR1 SGHTA and CDR2 FQGNSA come from the germline V gene. CDR3 DNA: TGTGCCAGCAGCTTAGGACACGGCGGGGGGGCTCGGGAGCAGTACTTC. Translation: CASSLGHGGGAREQYF.

The chain couples TRBV9 to TRBJ1-1; TRBD1 matches 11 bases. Trimming at V came to 8 bases and at J to 5 bases, leaving 8 bases not matched to a gene. Per the germline V gene, CDR1 is SGDLS and CDR2 is YYNGEE. The CDR3 consists of 14 residues. The CDR3 sequence: CASRPGQGVTEAFF. CDR3 nucleotide sequence: TGTGCCAGTAGGCCGGGACAGGGGGTGACTGAAGCTTTCTTT.

The rearrangement uses TRBV13 and TRBJ2-1, with D unclear. Germline V gene sequence: CDR1 PRHDT, CDR2 FYEKMQ (reference sequence). The CDR3 is 13 amino acids. V lost 0 bases to trimming and J lost 6 bases, with 6 bases between them. CDR3 sequence (DNA): TGTGCCAGCAGCTTAGGGACAACCAATGAGCAGTTCTTC. This encodes CASSLGTTNEQFF.

The chain couples TRBV5-1 to TRBJ1-2; D may be TRBD1 (6 bases). The CDR3 length is 16 residues. V was trimmed by 4 bases and J by 5 bases, leaving 21 bases between them. From germline, CDR1 is SGHRS and CDR2 YFSETQ. The CDR3 DNA reads TGCGCCAGCAGCCCCAACCTACAGGGAAACCTTTATGGCTACACCTTC. This gives the protein CASSPNLQGNLYGYTF.

The rearrangement joins TRBV7-6 to TRBJ1-3; 10 bases match TRBD1. This CDR3 comprises 15 residues. Losses at the gene ends were 0 bases for V and 4 bases for J; bases not matched to a gene: 0. Germline CDR1 reads SGHVS; CDR2 reads FNYEAQ. CDR3 region: CASSLATGGGNTIYF. Written as DNA, the CDR3 is TGTGCCAGCAGCTTAGCGACAGGGGGCGGAAACACCATATATTTT.

The chain combines TRBV11-2 with TRBJ1-5, with unresolved D. Trimming pared 1 base from V and 4 bases from J, leaving 23 bases between. The germline V gene encodes CDR1 SGHAT and CDR2 FQNNGV. CDR3 length equals 19 residues. The DNA for the CDR3 is TGTGCCAGCAGCTTAGTTCTTCGCCAGATTGCGCCGACTAATCAGCCCCAGCATTTT. Amino acid sequence: CASSLVLRQIAPTNQPQHF.

This sequence joins TRBV27 and TRBJ2-5; tentatively, D is TRBD1 (6 bases). The V and J ends lost 6 bases and 2 bases respectively, with 10 bases between them. The CDR3 loop spans 13 amino acids. From germline, CDR1 is MNHEY and CDR2 SMNVEV (reference sequence). This chain's CDR3 is CASRGHLQETQYF. The CDR3 coding sequence is TGTGCCAGCAGGGGACACCTACAAGAGACCCAGTACTTC.

DNA of the CDR3: TGTGCCAGAGCGCCCCGAGGAAACACCATATATTTT. Amino acid sequence: CARAPRGNTIYF. The chain is built from TRBV19 and TRBJ1-3; no definite D call. Per the germline V gene, CDR1 is LNHDA and CDR2 is SQIVND (reference sequence). V lost 9 bases to trimming and J lost 4 bases, with 10 bases between them. The CDR3 length is 12 residues.

This clone was counted a single time. The rearrangement uses TRBV24-1 and TRBJ2-2; 11 bases align to TRBD1. The V gene's germline CDR1 is KGHDR and CDR2 SFDVKD. Losses at the gene ends were 3 bases for V and 2 bases for J; bases not matched to a gene: 4. The CDR3 loop spans 17 amino acids. Written as DNA, the CDR3 is TGTGCCACCAGTGATCCAGGACAGGGGGCTAACACCGGGGAGCTGTTTTTT. Translating gives CATSDPGQGANTGELFF.